These T cell receptor beta chains were read from a single sample in a study of blood T cell repertoires in COVID-19. Repertoires were generated with immunoSEQ multiplex PCR, while TCRdb's copy carries only in-frame clones and drops some. The repertoire holds fewer than 500,000 clones, with 87% as singletons. Input material: PBMCs or T cells enriched from blood (not recorded which). These receptors were collected from a woman younger than 30 who had recovered from COVID-19. The CDR3 runs from the conserved cysteine through the conserved F or W. A D gene is named only where the DNA matches it firmly. Only part of the rows carry a size: once, few, many, or a class if the clone is expanded.

d_call | j_call | clone_size | v_call | cdr3_aa | cdr3_nt
. | TRBJ2-7 | few | TRBV6-2/TRBV6-3 | CASSYGQTYEQYF | TGTGCCAGCAGTTACGGTCAGACCTACGAGCAGTACTTC
. | TRBJ1-1 | . | TRBV28 | CASSSLFGAAFF | TGTGCCAGCAGTTCCCTGTTTGGTGCGGCTTTCTTT
. | TRBJ2-1 | once | TRBV11-2 | CASSLELAEYNEQFF | TGTGCCAGCAGCTTAGAATTAGCAGAATACAATGAGCAGTTCTTC
TRBD2 | TRBJ2-5 | few | TRBV28 | CASRPAGIPEETQYF | TGTGCCAGCAGACCAGCGGGGATACCAGAAGAGACCCAGTACTTC
. | TRBJ1-1 | . | TRBV29-1 | CSVEDGGGGTEAFF | TGCAGCGTTGAAGATGGGGGCGGGGGCACTGAAGCTTTCTTT
. | TRBJ1-4 | . | TRBV7-8 | CASSRTAEKLFF | TGTGCCAGCAGCCGGACAGCTGAAAAACTGTTTTTT
. | TRBJ2-5 | once | TRBV21-1 | CASRGRDTETQYF | TGTGCCAGCCGGGGCAGGGACACAGAGACCCAGTACTTC
TRBD2 | TRBJ2-1 | . | TRBV7-2 | CASSSTLAGGGNEQFF | TGTGCCAGCAGCTCCACACTAGCGGGGGGCGGGAATGAGCAGTTCTTC
. | TRBJ1-1 | . | TRBV15 | CATSRGTTWNTEAFF | TGTGCCACCAGCAGAGGGACAACGTGGAACACTGAAGCTTTCTTT
. | TRBJ1-4 | . | TRBV30 | CAWSLQGFDEKLFF | TGTGCCTGGAGTTTACAGGGTTTCGACGAAAAACTGTTTTTT
. | TRBJ1-1 | . | TRBV13 | CASSVGRDTLTEAFF | TGTGCCAGCAGCGTCGGTAGGGACACCCTCACTGAAGCTTTCTTT
TRBD2 | TRBJ2-7 | . | TRBV7-9 | CASSPGLAGGRIYEQYF | TGTGCCAGCAGTCCGGGACTAGCGGGGGGGCGGATCTACGAGCAGTACTTC